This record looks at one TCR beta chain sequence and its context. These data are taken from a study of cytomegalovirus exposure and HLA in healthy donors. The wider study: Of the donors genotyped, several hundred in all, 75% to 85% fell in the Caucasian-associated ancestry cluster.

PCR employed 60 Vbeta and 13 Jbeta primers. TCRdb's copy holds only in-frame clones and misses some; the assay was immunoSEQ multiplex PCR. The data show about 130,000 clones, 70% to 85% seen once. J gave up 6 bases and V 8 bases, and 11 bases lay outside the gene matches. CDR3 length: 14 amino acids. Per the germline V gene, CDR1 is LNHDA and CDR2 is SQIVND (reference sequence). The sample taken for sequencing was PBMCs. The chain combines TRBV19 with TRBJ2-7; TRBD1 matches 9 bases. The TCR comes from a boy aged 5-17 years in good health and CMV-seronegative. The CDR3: CASGGGTGFAEQYF. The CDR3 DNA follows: TGTGCCAGTGGGGGAGGGACAGGGTTCGCCGAGCAGTACTTC.